The entry below gives a single TCR beta chain sequence along with its context. This record belongs to a study of blood T cell repertoires in COVID-19. For the study at large: In each case, the material was cDNA or gDNA derived from T cells, B-cell-depleted T cells, or PBMCs.

TCRdb's table, derived via immunoSEQ multiplex PCR, lists solely in-frame clones and lacks some. Found here are approximately 530,000 clones, roughly nine tenths of them singletons; the top ten hold 7.5% to 9.5%. The CDR3 contains 15 residues. Germline V gene lookup returns CDR1 SGHRS and CDR2 YFSETQ. Trimming took 2 bases from V and 4 from J, leaving 12 bases between them. Sequencing used peripheral blood. The chain couples TRBV5-1 to TRBJ2-2; maybe TRBD1 (6 bases). The sequence was collected from a woman aged 50 to 60 with COVID-19, enrolled during active disease. This CDR3 is CASSLLDSLTGELFF. Written as DNA, the CDR3 is TGCGCCAGCAGCTTACTGGACAGCCTCACCGGGGAGCTGTTTTTT.